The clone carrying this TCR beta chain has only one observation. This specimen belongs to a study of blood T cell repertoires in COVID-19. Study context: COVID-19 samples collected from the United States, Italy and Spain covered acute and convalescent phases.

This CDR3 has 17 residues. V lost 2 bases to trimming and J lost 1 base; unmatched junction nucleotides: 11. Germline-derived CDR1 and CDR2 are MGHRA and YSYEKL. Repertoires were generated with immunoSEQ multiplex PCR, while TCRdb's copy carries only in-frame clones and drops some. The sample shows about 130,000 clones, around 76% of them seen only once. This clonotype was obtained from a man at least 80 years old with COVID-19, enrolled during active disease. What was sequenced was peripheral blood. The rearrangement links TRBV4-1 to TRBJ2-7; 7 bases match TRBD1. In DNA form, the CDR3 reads TGCGCCAGCAGCCAAACTTTTGGGGCAGGGGGTTCCTACGAGCAGTACTTC. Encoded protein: CASSQTFGAGGSYEQYF.